The 30 T cell receptor beta chains listed next were all sequenced from one sample in a study of T cells in Graves' hyperthyroidism and ophthalmopathy. RNA transcripts provided the source from which TCR beta CDR3 regions were amplified. In the first-round RT-PCR of the TCR CDR3, the HTBI primer set was used. Each CDR3 protein is one row after TCRdb ran MiXCR on the multiplex PCR reads. The data contain 500,000 to 550,000 distinct CDR3 sequences, about 20% of them singletons. Sequencing was performed on blood. These receptors all come from a man in his forties with Graves' ophthalmopathy.

This clonotype is a singleton in its sample. This may be a read error, as it is one base from a much larger clone. The chain combines TRBV6-2 or TRBV6-3 with TRBJ2-3, with 16 bases fitting TRBD2. CDR1 is MNHEY and CDR2 is SVGEGT in the germline V gene. The CDR3 length is 20 residues. J was trimmed by 4 bases and V by 5 bases; bases with no gene match: 15. CDR3 DNA: TGTGCCAGCAGTCCAGGGACTAGCGGGGGGGTTTTTGTTCGTGCAGATACGCAGTATTTT. Translating it yields CASSPGTSGGVFVRADTQYF.

About this clonotype: Since a much larger clone is just one base distant, this may be a read error. The gene calls are TRBV20-1 and TRBJ1-1, with a possible D match to TRBD1 (6 bases). Germline CDR1 and CDR2: DFQATT and SNEGSKA (reference sequence). The CDR3 totals 12 residues. Trimming cost V 5 bases and J 1 base, with 8 bases left between them. The CDR3 sequence is CSALGGNTEAFF. The CDR3 region has the DNA TGCAGTGCTCTAGGGGGGAACACTGAAGCTTTCTTT.

For the CDR3, the DNA is TGTGCCAGCAGCGTAGAAGCGGGGAGGGTCGCAGATACGCAGTATTTT. Amino acids: CASSVEAGRVADTQYF. J is TRBJ2-3 and V is TRBV9; 7 bases map to TRBD2. The CDR3 has 16 amino acids. V lost 0 bases and J lost 4; bases outside the gene matches: 8. Germline V lookup: CDR1 SGDLS, CDR2 YYNGEE. Based on the CDR3 plus reference TRBV9 and TRBJ2-3, the full variable domain is DSGVTQTPKHLITATGQRVTLRCSPRSGDLSVYWYQQSLDQGLQFLIQYYNGEERAKGNILERFSAQQFPDLHSELNLSSLELGDSALYFCASSVEAGRVADTQYFGPGTRLTVL.

This clonotype has only a few counts. The gene calls are TRBV11-2 and TRBJ2-7; tentative D call: TRBD2 (5 bases). The ends were cut back, 1 base at V and 4 bases at J, with 20 bases in the middle. Per the germline V gene, CDR1 is SGHAT and CDR2 is FQNNGV. CDR3 length: 17 residues. The CDR3 reads CASSLVGEGLPLYEQYF. CDR3 coding DNA: TGTGCCAGCAGCTTAGTTGGTGAGGGTCTCCCCCTATACGAGCAGTACTTC. The whole variable domain, filled in from reference TRBV11-2 and TRBJ2-7, reads EAGVAQSPRYKIIEKRQSVAFWCNPISGHATLYWYQQILGQGPKLLIQFQNNGVVDDSQLPKDRFSAERLKGVDSTLKIQPAKLEDSAVYLCASSLVGEGLPLYEQYFGPGTRLTVT.

This clonotype was counted at least ten times. V and J are TRBV11-2 and TRBJ2-1; a possible D gene is TRBD2 (5 bases). The germline CDR1 and CDR2 sequences are SGHAT and FQNNGV. This CDR3 region has 15 residues. V was cut by 6 bases and J by 7 bases, with 19 bases left in between. The CDR3 protein is CASSLGLFVRNEQFF. In nucleotides, the CDR3 is TGTGCCAGCAGTCTAGGACTGTTTGTTCGAAATGAGCAGTTCTTC.

In its sample, this clonotype was seen many times. The chain uses TRBV6-2 or TRBV6-3 and TRBJ1-5; 7 bases match TRBD1. Trimming took 5 bases from V and 5 from J; bases not matched to a gene: 21. The germline CDR1 and CDR2 sequences are MNHEY and SVGEGT. The CDR3 has 19 amino acids. The chain's CDR3 is CASSTPGRGRISSDQPQHF. The CDR3 nucleotides are TGTGCCAGCAGTACCCCAGGAAGGGGGCGAATAAGTTCGGATCAGCCCCAGCATTTT.

With regard to this clonotype: The conserved closing phenylalanine or tryptophan is absent in this CDR3, likely reflecting a read error. The V call is TRBV3-1, the J call TRBJ1-2; D not certain. In germline, CDR1 is LGHDT, CDR2 YNNKEL (reference sequence). The CDR3 totals 13 residues. Trimming removed 0 bases from V and 8 bases from J, with 10 bases in between. Written as DNA, the CDR3 is TGTGCCAGCAGCCAAGACGTTCTGTTCGGCTACACCCTC. This codes for CASSQDVLFGYTL.

The sample holds many counts of this clonotype. V usage is TRBV28 and J usage is TRBJ2-7; 8 positions agree with TRBD1. Germline V gene data show CDR1 as MDHEN and CDR2 as SYDVKM. This CDR3 spans 15 amino acids. V was pared by 4 bases and J by 9 bases, with 14 bases of the junction left unmatched. The CDR3 DNA reads TGTGCCAGCAGTTCCTCCGGGACAGGTGTATCTGGGCAGTACTTC. Its protein product is CASSSSGTGVSGQYF. Based on the CDR3 plus reference TRBV28 and TRBJ2-7, the full variable domain is DVKVTQSSRYLVKRTGEKVFLECVQDMDHENMFWYRQDPGLGLRLIYFSYDVKMKEKGDIPEGYSVSREKKERFSLILESASTNQTSMYLCASSSSGTGVSGQYFGPGTRLTVT.

The chain joins TRBV7-2 to TRBJ2-7, with TRBD1 as a possible D gene (6 bases). The CDR3 spans 17 residues. V lost 3 bases and J lost 3, with 21 bases in between. In germline, CDR1 is SGHTA, CDR2 FQGNSA. The CDR3 sequence: CASSFLHRDTEYYEQYF. In DNA form, the CDR3 reads TGTGCCAGCAGCTTTCTACACCGGGACACCGAGTACTACGAGCAGTACTTC.

V usage is TRBV14 and J usage is TRBJ2-2; tentative D call: TRBD2 (6 bases). Trimming pared 4 bases from V and 3 bases from J, leaving 21 bases between. The V gene's germline CDR1 is SGHDN and CDR2 FVKESK. This CDR3 has 18 amino acids. The DNA of the CDR3 is TGTGCCAGCAGCCCAAAAGGCCTTCCGGGGGTGGACACCGGGGAGCTGTTTTTT. Its protein is CASSPKGLPGVDTGELFF.

In regard to this clonotype: An end of the junction does not agree with germline; a read error may underlie this. The rearrangement uses TRBV29-1 and TRBJ2-5; the match to TRBD2 covers 8 bases. CDR1 and CDR2 (germline): SQVTM, ANQGSEA. The CDR3 loop spans 15 amino acids. The CDR3 DNA sequence: TGCAGCGTTGAGAAGCGGGAGCGTGTTAGGGAGATCCAGTACTTC. This codes for CSVEKRERVREIQYF. Full variable domain (remainder filled in from reference TRBV29-1 and TRBJ2-5): SAVISQKPSRDICQRGTSLTIQCQVDSQVTMMFWYRQQPGQSLTLIATANQGSEATYESGFVIDKFPISRPNLTFSTLTVSNMSPEDSSIYLCSVEKRERVREIQYFGPGTRLLVL.

The chain joins TRBV29-1 to TRBJ2-7; D is possibly TRBD2 (5 bases). Trimming shortened V by 7 bases and J by 3 bases, and 7 bases separated the two germline ends. Germline CDR1 and CDR2: SQVTM and ANQGSEA. The CDR3 has 10 residues. CDR3 sequence: CSEAGYEQYF. The CDR3 bases are TGCAGCGAGGCGGGCTACGAGCAGTACTTC.

In its sample, this clonotype was seen a few times. The chain couples TRBV2 to TRBJ1-2; TRBD1 agrees at 12 bases. V shed 4 bases, J shed 3 bases, and the junction held 3 bases outside the gene matches. The CDR3 has 15 residues. Germline V gene sequence: CDR1 SNHLY, CDR2 FYNNEI. CDR3 amino acids: CASSAGQGADYGYTF. CDR3 DNA sequence: TGTGCCAGCAGTGCGGGACAGGGGGCTGACTATGGCTACACCTTC.

This clonotype has ten or more counts. The rearrangement joins TRBV3-1 to TRBJ2-5; 7 positions agree with TRBD2. Looked up from germline, CDR1 is LGHDT and CDR2 is YNNKEL (reference sequence). There are 16 residues in the CDR3. V was clipped by 4 bases and J by 1 base; unmatched bases: 9. The CDR3 sequence is CASSPREGRPQETQYF. The CDR3 nucleotides are TGTGCCAGCAGCCCTAGGGAGGGCAGGCCCCAAGAGACCCAGTACTTC.

The chain joins TRBV12-3 or TRBV12-4 to TRBJ1-3; D ambiguous. V lost 5 bases and J lost 4, with 9 bases in between. The CDR3 is 13 amino acids. The CDR3: CASSRTVGNTIYF. The CDR3 region has the DNA TGTGCCAGCAGTAGGACTGTAGGAAACACCATATATTTT.

This clonotype was recorded many times. The CDR3 loop is CAISESWATISTEAFF. The CDR3 DNA is TGTGCCATCAGTGAGTCGTGGGCAACTATCAGCACTGAAGCTTTCTTT. J is TRBJ1-1 and V is TRBV10-3; D unresolved. Germline assignment: CDR1 ENHRY and CDR2 SYGVKD. The CDR3 consists of 16 residues. Trimming left V 0 bases short and J 4 bases short, with 15 bases between.

V gene TRBV7-2 combines with J gene TRBJ2-7, with 9 nucleotides matching TRBD2. Germline lookup yields CDR1 SGHTA and CDR2 FQGNSA. This CDR3 contains 17 residues. Losses at the gene ends were 7 bases for V and 0 bases for J; bases not matched to a gene: 13. CDR3 region: CASKRAVAGAFSYEQYF. The CDR3 nucleotides read TGTGCCAGCAAACGGGCGGTAGCGGGGGCCTTCTCCTACGAGCAGTACTTC.

This chain connects TRBV29-1 to TRBJ2-2; D may be TRBD1 (5 bases). From germline, CDR1 is SQVTM and CDR2 ANQGSEA. CDR3 length: 12 amino acids. V was shortened by 5 bases and J by 5 bases, with 9 bases between the two germline ends. CDR3 protein: CSVPGLTGELFF. The CDR3 DNA follows: TGCAGCGTTCCAGGGTTAACCGGGGAGCTGTTTTTT.

A note on this clonotype: A clone one base away is much larger, so this may be a read error. This chain joins TRBV28 and TRBJ2-3, with D possibly TRBD1 on 6 matching bases. This CDR3 comprises 14 residues. Germline CDR1 is MDHEN and CDR2 is SYDVKM. The CDR3 region has the DNA TGTGCCAGCAGTCGAAAGGACAGCACAGATACGCGGTATTTT. Translated: CASSRKDSTDTRYF.

This clonotype was counted at least ten times. The chain recombines TRBV30 with TRBJ2-3, with TRBD2 matching 10 bases. The CDR3 totals 16 residues. The germline CDR1 and CDR2 sequences are GTSNPN and SVGIG (reference sequence). Unmatched junction bases numbered 5, after V lost 2 bases and J lost 0 bases. The CDR3 bases are TGTGCCTGGAGTCCTAGCGGGAGTCTTAGCACAGATACGCAGTATTTT. Translating it yields CAWSPSGSLSTDTQYF.

This clonotype was found a few times. V and J are TRBV6-2 or TRBV6-3 and TRBJ2-3; 7 bases line up with TRBD2. Trimming cost V 7 bases and J 3 bases; bases outside gene matches: 7. CDR3 length: 14 amino acids. Germline lookup yields CDR1 MNHEY and CDR2 SVGEGT. The CDR3 here is CASTERGQTDTQYF. The CDR3 nucleotides are TGTGCCAGCACCGAGCGGGGCCAGACAGATACGCAGTATTTT.

Ten or more counts support this clonotype. The rearrangement uses TRBV28 and TRBJ1-2; 8 bases line up with TRBD1. Trimming removed 2 bases from V and 4 bases from J; junction bases left unmatched: 9. This CDR3 is built from 16 residues. Germline CDR1 is MDHEN and CDR2 is SYDVKM. CDR3 amino acids: CASSLQAPGGIYGYTF. Written as DNA, the CDR3 is TGTGCCAGCAGTTTACAGGCCCCAGGGGGCATCTATGGCTACACCTTC.

This clonotype came up many times. The gene calls are TRBV7-8 and TRBJ2-1; no reliable D call. CDR1 and CDR2 from the germline V gene are SGHVS and FQNEAQ. The CDR3 extends over 15 amino acids. The ends were cut back, 1 base at V and 5 bases at J, with 12 bases in the middle. The CDR3 DNA sequence: TGTGCCAGCAGCTTAGGTTCGCCGGCCCACAATGAGCAGTTCTTC. Translating it yields CASSLGSPAHNEQFF.

Ten or more counts support this clonotype. The junction does not match germline at one end; this may be a read error. V gene TRBV18 combines with J gene TRBJ2-3, with 10 bases fitting TRBD1. This CDR3 has 15 residues. Germline values: CDR1 KGHSH, CDR2 LQKENI. This chain's CDR3 is CASSPGQGITDTQYF. The DNA of the CDR3 is TGCGCCAGCAGCCCGGGACAGGGGATCACAGATACGCAGTATTTT.

Ten or more counts support this clonotype. CDR3 bases: TGTGCCAGCAGCTTCGCAGGGGGCCAGACTGAAGCTTTCTTT. Its protein product is CASSFAGGQTEAFF. The rearrangement links TRBV11-2 to TRBJ1-1, with 8 positions matching TRBD1. Looked up from germline, CDR1 is SGHAT and CDR2 is FQNNGV. V lost 3 bases and J lost 5; bases outside the gene matches: 5. The CDR3 has 14 amino acids.

This clonotype was seen more than once but under ten times. The chain uses TRBV7-9 and TRBJ1-2; 9 bases map to TRBD1. The CDR3 consists of 15 residues. CDR1 and CDR2 from the germline V gene are SEHNR and FQNEAQ (reference sequence). The junction had 10 bases not matched to a gene; V was cut back by 5 bases and J by 6 bases. CDR3 region: CASSLYRTGEDGYTF. As DNA, the CDR3 is TGTGCCAGCAGCCTATACCGGACAGGGGAGGATGGCTACACCTTC.

In this sample, this clonotype turned up once. This rearrangement joins TRBV6-1 to TRBJ1-3, with D unresolved. Per germline, CDR1 MNHNS and CDR2 SASEGT. Trimming stripped 3 bases from V and 11 bases from J, with 17 bases between. The CDR3 runs 14 residues. Here the CDR3 reads CASSDGISPRPIYF. CDR3 DNA sequence: TGTGCCAGCAGTGATGGGATCTCCCCCAGGCCCATATATTTT.

The chain has TRBV20-1 and TRBJ1-1; D might be TRBD1 (5 bases). V was cut by 5 bases and J by 4 bases, with 11 bases left in between. CDR1 is DFQATT, CDR2 SNEGSKA, per germline (reference sequence). There are 12 residues in the CDR3. CDR3 protein: CSAGGLGTEAFF. The CDR3 coding sequence is TGCAGTGCTGGGGGGTTGGGCACTGAAGCTTTCTTT.

This clonotype was counted a few times. The J gene is TRBJ2-3, the V gene TRBV5-1; D might be TRBD1 (6 bases). The V gene lost 4 bases and the J gene lost 9 bases, with 15 bases spanning the gap. The CDR3 has 13 amino acids. The V gene's germline CDR1 is SGHRS and CDR2 YFSETQ. CDR3 bases: TGCGCCAGCAGCCATGAGGCAGGGGTGACGCAGTATTTT. Its protein product is CASSHEAGVTQYF.

This chain links TRBV9 with TRBJ1-3; D is possibly TRBD1 (5 bases). The CDR3 loop spans 16 amino acids. Looked up from germline, CDR1 is SGDLS and CDR2 is YYNGEE. V lost 2 bases to trimming and J lost 4 bases, with 16 bases between them. In nucleotides, the CDR3 is TGTGCCAGCAGCGTTCGAATGGGGACGTACGGAAACACCATATATTTT. It is translated as CASSVRMGTYGNTIYF. Full variable domain (outside the CDR3, taken from reference TRBV9 and TRBJ1-3): DSGVTQTPKHLITATGQRVTLRCSPRSGDLSVYWYQQSLDQGLQFLIQYYNGEERAKGNILERFSAQQFPDLHSELNLSSLELGDSALYFCASSVRMGTYGNTIYFGEGSWLTVV.